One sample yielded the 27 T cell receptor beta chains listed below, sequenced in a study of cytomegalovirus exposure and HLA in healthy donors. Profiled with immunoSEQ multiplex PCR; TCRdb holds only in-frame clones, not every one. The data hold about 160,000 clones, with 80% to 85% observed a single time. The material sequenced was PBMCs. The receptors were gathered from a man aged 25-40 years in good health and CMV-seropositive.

CDR3 sequence (DNA): TGTGCCAGCTCACCACCGAAGAACAGGGTATACACCATATATTTT. The encoded protein is CASSPPKNRVYTIYF. The chain has TRBV18 and TRBJ1-3; D might be TRBD1 (6 bases). With 0 bases removed from V and 8 bases from J, the gap between germline ends came to 14 bases. Germline CDR1 reads KGHSH; CDR2 reads LQKENI. The CDR3 runs to 15 residues.

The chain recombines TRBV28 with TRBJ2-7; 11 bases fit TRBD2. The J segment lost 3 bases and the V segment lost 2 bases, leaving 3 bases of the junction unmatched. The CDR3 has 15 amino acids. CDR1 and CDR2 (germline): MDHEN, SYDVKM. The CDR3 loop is CASSLLAGGHYEQYF. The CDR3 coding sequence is TGTGCCAGCAGTTTACTAGCGGGGGGTCACTACGAGCAGTACTTC.

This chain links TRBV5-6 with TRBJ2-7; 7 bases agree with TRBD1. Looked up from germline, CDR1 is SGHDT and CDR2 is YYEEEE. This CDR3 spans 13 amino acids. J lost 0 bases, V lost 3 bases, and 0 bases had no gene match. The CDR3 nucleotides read TGTGCCAGCAGCTCAGGGGGCTCCTACGAGCAGTACTTC. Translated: CASSSGGSYEQYF.

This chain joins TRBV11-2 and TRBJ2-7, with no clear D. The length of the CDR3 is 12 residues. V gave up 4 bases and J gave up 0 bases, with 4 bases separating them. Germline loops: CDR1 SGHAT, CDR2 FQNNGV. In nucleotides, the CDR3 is TGTGCCAGCAGCTCTAACTCCTACGAGCAGTACTTC. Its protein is CASSSNSYEQYF.

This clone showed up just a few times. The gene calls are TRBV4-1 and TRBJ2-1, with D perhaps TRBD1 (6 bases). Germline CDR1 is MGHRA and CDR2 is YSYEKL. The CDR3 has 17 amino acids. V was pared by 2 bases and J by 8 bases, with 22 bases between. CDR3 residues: CASSQILTPSGVDEQFF. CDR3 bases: TGCGCCAGCAGCCAAATTCTGACTCCCTCAGGGGTCGATGAGCAGTTCTTC.

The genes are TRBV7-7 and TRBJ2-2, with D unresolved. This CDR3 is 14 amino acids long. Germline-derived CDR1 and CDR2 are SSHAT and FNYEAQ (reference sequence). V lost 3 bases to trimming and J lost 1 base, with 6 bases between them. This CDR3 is CASSFAVNTGELFF. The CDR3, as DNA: TGTGCCAGCAGCTTCGCAGTGAACACCGGGGAGCTGTTTTTT.

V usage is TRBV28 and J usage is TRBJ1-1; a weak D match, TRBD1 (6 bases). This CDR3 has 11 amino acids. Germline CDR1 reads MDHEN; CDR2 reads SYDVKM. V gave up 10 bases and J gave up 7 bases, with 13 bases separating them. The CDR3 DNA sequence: TGTGCCACTCGAGGGGGACATGAAGCTTTCTTT. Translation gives CATRGGHEAFF.

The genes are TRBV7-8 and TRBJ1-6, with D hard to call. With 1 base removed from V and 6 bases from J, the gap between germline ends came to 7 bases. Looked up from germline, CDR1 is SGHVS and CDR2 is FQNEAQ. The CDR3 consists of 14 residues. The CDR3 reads CASSLERLNSPLHF. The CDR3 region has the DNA TGTGCCAGCAGCTTAGAGCGGCTTAATTCACCCCTCCACTTT.

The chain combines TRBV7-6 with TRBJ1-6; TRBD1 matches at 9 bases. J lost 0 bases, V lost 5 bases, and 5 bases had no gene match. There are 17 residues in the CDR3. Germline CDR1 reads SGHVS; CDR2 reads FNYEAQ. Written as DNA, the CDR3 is TGTGCCAGCAGCACAGGGGGCGGGAGCTCCTATAATTCACCCCTCCACTTT. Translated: CASSTGGGSSYNSPLHF.

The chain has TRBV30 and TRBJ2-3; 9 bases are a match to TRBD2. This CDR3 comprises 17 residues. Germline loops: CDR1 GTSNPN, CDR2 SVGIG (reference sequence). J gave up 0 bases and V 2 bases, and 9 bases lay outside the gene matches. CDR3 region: CAWSFTRRGGSTDTQYF. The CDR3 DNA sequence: TGTGCCTGGAGTTTTACTAGGCGGGGGGGTAGCACAGATACGCAGTATTTT.

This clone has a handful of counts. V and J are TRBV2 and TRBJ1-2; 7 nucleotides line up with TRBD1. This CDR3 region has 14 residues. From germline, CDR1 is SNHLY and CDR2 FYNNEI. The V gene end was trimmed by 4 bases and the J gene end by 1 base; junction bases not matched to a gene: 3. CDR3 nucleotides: TGTGCCAGCAGTGCGGGACAGCTTAACTATGGCTACACCTTC. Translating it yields CASSAGQLNYGYTF.

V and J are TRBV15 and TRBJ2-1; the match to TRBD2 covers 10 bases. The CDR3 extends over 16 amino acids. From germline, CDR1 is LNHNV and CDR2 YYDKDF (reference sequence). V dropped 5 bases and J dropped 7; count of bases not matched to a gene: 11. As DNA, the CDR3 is TGTGCCACCAGCCTTCGCCTAGCGGGAGTGCGAAATGAGCAGTTCTTC. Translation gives CATSLRLAGVRNEQFF.

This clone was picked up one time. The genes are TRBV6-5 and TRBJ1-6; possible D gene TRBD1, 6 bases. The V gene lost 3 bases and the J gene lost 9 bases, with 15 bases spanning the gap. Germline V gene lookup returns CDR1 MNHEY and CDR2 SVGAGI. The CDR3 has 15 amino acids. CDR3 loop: CASSYGQGFRSPLHF. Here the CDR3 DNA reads TGTGCCAGCAGTTATGGGCAGGGGTTTCGTTCACCCCTCCACTTT.

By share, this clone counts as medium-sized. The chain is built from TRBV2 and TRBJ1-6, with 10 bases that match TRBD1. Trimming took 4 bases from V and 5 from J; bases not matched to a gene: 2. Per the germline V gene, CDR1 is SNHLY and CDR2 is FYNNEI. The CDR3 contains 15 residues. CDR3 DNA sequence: TGTGCCAGCAGTGTCGGACAGGGGGATAATTCACCCCTCCACTTT. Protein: CASSVGQGDNSPLHF.

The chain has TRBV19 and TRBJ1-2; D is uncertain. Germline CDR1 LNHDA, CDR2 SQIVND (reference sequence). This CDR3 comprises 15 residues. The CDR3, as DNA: TGTGCGGGCGGGATCGCCGCGGGTCCTAACTATGGCTACACCTTC. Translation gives CAGGIAAGPNYGYTF.

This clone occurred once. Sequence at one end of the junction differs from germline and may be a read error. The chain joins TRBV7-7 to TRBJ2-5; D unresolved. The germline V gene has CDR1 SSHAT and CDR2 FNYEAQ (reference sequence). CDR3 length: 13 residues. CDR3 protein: CASSPARQETQYF. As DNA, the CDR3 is TGTGCTAGCAGCCCTGCCCGGCAAGAGACCCAGTACTTC.

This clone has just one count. The CDR3 sequence: CASSFFLGDGTKCYEQYF. CDR3 nucleotide sequence: TGTGCCAGCAGTTTTTTTTTGGGTGACGGGACAAAATGCTACGAGCAGTACTTC. The chain employs TRBV27 and TRBJ2-7; D is perhaps TRBD1 (6 bases). The germline V and J ends were trimmed by 3 bases and 3 bases, with 24 bases remaining between them. This CDR3 has 18 amino acids. Germline CDR1 and CDR2: MNHEY and SMNVEV (reference sequence).

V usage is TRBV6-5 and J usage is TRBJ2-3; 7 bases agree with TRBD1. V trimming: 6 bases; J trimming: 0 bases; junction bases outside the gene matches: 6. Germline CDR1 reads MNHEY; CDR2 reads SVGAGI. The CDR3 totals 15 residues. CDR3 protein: CASSLDRPSTDTQYF. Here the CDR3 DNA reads TGTGCCAGCAGCTTGGACAGGCCTAGCACAGATACGCAGTATTTT.

The CDR3 nucleotides read TGTGCCAGCAGTCCCCTAGATCTCTCCTACAATGAGCAGTTCTTC. Translated, it gives CASSPLDLSYNEQFF. The V and J genes are TRBV2 and TRBJ2-1; D is undetermined. CDR1 and CDR2 (germline): SNHLY, FYNNEI. V gave up 5 bases and J gave up 0 bases, with 11 bases separating them. The CDR3 contains 15 residues.

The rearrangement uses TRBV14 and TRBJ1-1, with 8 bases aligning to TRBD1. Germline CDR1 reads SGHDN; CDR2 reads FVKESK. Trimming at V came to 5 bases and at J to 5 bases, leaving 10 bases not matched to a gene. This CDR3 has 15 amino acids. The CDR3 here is CASSSTGVGGTEAFF. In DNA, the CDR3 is TGTGCCAGCAGCTCGACAGGGGTTGGGGGGACTGAAGCTTTCTTT.

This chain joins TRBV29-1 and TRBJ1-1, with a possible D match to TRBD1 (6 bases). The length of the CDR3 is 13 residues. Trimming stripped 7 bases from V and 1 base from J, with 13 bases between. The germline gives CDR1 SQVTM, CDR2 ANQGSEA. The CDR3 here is CSAATGANTEAFF. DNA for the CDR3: TGCAGCGCTGCGACAGGAGCGAACACTGAAGCTTTCTTT.

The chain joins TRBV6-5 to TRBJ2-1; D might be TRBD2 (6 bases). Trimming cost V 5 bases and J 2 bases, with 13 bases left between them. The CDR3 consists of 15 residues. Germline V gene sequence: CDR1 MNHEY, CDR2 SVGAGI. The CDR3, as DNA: TGTGCCAGCAGTCCAGGACTACCCGCCTACAATGAGCAGTTCTTC. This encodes CASSPGLPAYNEQFF.

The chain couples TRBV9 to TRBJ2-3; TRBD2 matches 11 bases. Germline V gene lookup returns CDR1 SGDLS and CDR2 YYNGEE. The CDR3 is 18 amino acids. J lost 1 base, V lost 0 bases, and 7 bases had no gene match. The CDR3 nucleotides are TGTGCCAGCAGCGTAGGTAGCGGGGGGGCCTTGGGCACAGATACGCAGTATTTT. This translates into CASSVGSGGALGTDTQYF.

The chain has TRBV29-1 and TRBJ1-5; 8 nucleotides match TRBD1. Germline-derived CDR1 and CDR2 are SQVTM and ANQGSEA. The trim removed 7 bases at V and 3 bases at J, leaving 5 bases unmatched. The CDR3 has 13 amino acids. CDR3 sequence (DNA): TGCAGCGCCGCGGGACAGGACAATCAGCCCCAGCATTTT. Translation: CSAAGQDNQPQHF. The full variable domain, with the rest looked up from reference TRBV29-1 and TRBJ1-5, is SAVISQKPSRDICQRGTSLTIQCQVDSQVTMMFWYRQQPGQSLTLIATANQGSEATYESGFVIDKFPISRPNLTFSTLTVSNMSPEDSSIYLCSAAGQDNQPQHFGDGTRLSIL.

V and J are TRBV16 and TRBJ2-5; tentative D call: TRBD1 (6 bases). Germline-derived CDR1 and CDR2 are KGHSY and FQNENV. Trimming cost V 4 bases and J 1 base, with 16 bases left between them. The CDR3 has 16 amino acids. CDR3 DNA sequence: TGTGCCAGCAGCCCTCGGGACACGGACCTCCAAGAGACCCAGTACTTC. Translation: CASSPRDTDLQETQYF.

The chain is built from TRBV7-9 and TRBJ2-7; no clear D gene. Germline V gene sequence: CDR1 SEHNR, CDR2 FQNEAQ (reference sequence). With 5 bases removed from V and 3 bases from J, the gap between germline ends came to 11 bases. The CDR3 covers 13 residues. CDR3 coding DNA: TGTGCCAGCAGCCGAGATAAGCACTACGAGCAGTACTTC. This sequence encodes CASSRDKHYEQYF.

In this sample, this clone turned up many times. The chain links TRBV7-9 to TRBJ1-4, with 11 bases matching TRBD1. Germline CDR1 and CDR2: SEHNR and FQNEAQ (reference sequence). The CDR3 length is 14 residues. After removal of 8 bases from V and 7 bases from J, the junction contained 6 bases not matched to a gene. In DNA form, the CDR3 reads TGTGCCAGCGGACAGGGGGCCCTTGTTGAAAAACTGTTTTTT. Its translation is CASGQGALVEKLFF.